The T cell receptor (beta chain) under discussion was sequenced for a study of CD8 T cells in Susac syndrome. From blood CD8+ and CD4+ T cells, the TCR beta chain was sequenced. V was clipped by 3 bases and J by 2 bases, with 14 bases between them. Germline lookup yields CDR1 DFQATT and CDR2 SNEGSKA (reference sequence). This CDR3 is built from 14 residues. Random hexamers were used to reverse transcribe an amount of roughly 0.45 to 1 ug RNA. TCRdb re-called the immunoSEQ multiplex PCR reads with MiXCR, one entry per CDR3 protein. There are approximately 280,000 distinct CDR3 sequences in the sample; about 85% occur only once, and 0.095% to 0.14% lies in the top ten.

Sequencing input: CD8+ T cells from PBMCs. This sequence originates from a human donor with multiple sclerosis. The chain employs TRBV20-1 and TRBJ2-7; D possibly uses TRBD1 or TRBD2 (5 bases each). In DNA, the CDR3 is TGCAGTGCTAGGACCCGGGACCGGACCTACGAGCAGTACTTC. It codes for CSARTRDRTYEQYF.